The present entry profiles one TCR beta chain with its context. What it binds is unknown. This sample is part of a study of cytomegalovirus exposure and HLA in healthy donors. Vbeta (60) and Jbeta (13) primers were used in the PCR. Sequencing was performed with immunoSEQ multiplex PCR; in TCRdb, only in-frame clones are kept and a portion is missing. The data contain about 130,000 clones, around three quarters of them singletons. Study findings and constraints: The study listed under 200 cytomegalovirus-associated TCR beta chains. Later analysis suggested most CMV-associated TCR beta chains were HLA-restricted. Reportedly, cytomegalovirus status was diagnosed with high sensitivity and specificity.

The CDR3 length is 16 residues. The germline V gene has CDR1 GTSNPN and CDR2 SVGIG (reference sequence). With V trimmed by 0 bases and J by 2 bases, 3 bases remained unmatched. Sequences were obtained from PBMCs. V gene TRBV30 combines with J gene TRBJ2-6; 8 nucleotides align to TRBD2. The TCR originated in a woman between 45 and 60 years old in good health and CMV-seronegative. This chain's CDR3 is CAWSVIGGAGANVLTF. The CDR3 DNA reads TGTGCCTGGAGTGTGATCGGGGGGGCTGGGGCCAACGTCCTGACTTTC. Supplemented by reference TRBV30 and TRBJ2-6, the full variable domain reads SQTIHQWPATLVQPVGSPLSLECTVEGTSNPNLYWYRQAAGRGLQLLFYSVGIGQISSEVPQNLSASRPQDRQFILSSKKLLLSDSGFYLCAWSVIGGAGANVLTFGAGSRLTVL.